The subject of this entry is one TCR beta chain. Germline V CDR1 and CDR2: MGHRA, YSYEKL. This CDR3 is 14 amino acids long. V lost 7 bases, J lost 6 bases, and 3 bases stayed unmatched. TCRdb redid the calling of the RT-PCR reads with MiXCR, one entry per CDR3 protein. The top ten hold 5% to 6.5% of the sample, which has about a million distinct CDR3 sequences, approximately 19% seen once. This record belongs to a study of patients and donors after allogeneic stem cell transplantation. The rearrangement uses TRBV4-1 and TRBJ2-1; 13 bases are shared with TRBD2. This clonotype originated in a human donor who was either an allogeneic HSCT recipient or a stem cell or donor lymphocyte infusion donor (not recorded which). It is not recorded whose cells these are; they may come from a transplant donor. The specimen sequenced was blood, either unsorted or a sorted T cell fraction (not recorded which). Here the CDR3 DNA reads TGCGCCAGCAAGGGACTAGCGGGAACCAATGAGCAGTTCTTC. Protein product: CASKGLAGTNEQFF.